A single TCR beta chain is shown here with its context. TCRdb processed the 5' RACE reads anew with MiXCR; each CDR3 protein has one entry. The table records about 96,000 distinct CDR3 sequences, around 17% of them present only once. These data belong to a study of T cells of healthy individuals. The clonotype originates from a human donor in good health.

CDR3 nucleotides: TGTGCCAGCAGTACCTCAGTGACAGGGGGCAATCAGCCCCAGCATTTT. Translation gives CASSTSVTGGNQPQHF. The chain has TRBV7-9 and TRBJ1-5; 8 positions match TRBD1. Trimming cost V 6 bases and J 2 bases; bases outside gene matches: 9. Germline lookup yields CDR1 SEHNR and CDR2 FQNEAQ (reference sequence). CDR3 length: 16 amino acids. The whole variable domain, remainder taken from reference TRBV7-9 and TRBJ1-5, is DTGVSQNPRHKITKRGQNVTFRCDPISEHNRLYWYRQTLGQGPEFLTYFQNEAQLEKSRLLSDRFSAERPKGSFSTLEIQRTEQGDSAMYLCASSTSVTGGNQPQHFGDGTRLSIL.